The clone carrying this T cell receptor beta chain was recorded at least ten times. Its antigen is not known. The germline V gene encodes CDR1 SGHVS and CDR2 FNYEAQ. The length of the CDR3 is 12 residues. V was pared by 5 bases and J by 10 bases, with 11 bases between. Attachment of unique molecular identifiers to individual cDNA molecules was performed. MiXCR was run by TCRdb on the 5' RACE reads, yielding one entry per CDR3 protein. Of 50,000 to 70,000 distinct CDR3 sequences in the sample, roughly an eighth were seen once. These data belong to a study of early T cells in non-severe SARS-CoV-2 infection. Study overall: Bulk RNA taken from unsorted whole blood was sequenced, leaving chains unpaired.

Findings and limits, study-wide: In VDJdb matching, anti-spike CD8 responses were favored while private and CD4 specificities went missing.

The sample taken for sequencing was whole blood. The chain uses TRBV7-6 and TRBJ2-2; possibly TRBD2 for D (5 bases). The clonotype comes from an adult who was a healthcare worker with PCR-confirmed SARS-CoV-2 infection or an uninfected control (not recorded which). The DNA for the CDR3 is TGTGCCAGCAGCCCGGGGATGGTGGAGCTGTTTTTT. Translated: CASSPGMVELFF.